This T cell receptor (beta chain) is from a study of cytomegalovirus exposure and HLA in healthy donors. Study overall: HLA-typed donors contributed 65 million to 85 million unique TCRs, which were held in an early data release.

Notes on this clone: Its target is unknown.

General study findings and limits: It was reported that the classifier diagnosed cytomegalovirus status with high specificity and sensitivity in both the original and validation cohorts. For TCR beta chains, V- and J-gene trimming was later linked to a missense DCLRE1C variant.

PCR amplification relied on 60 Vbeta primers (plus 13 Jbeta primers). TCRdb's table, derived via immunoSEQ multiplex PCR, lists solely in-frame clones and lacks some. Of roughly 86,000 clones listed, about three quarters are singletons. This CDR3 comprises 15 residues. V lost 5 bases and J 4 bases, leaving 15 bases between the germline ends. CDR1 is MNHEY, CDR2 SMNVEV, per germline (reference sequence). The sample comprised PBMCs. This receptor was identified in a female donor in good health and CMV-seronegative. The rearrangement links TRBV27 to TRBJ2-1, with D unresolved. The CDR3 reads CASSNHLRSYNEQFF. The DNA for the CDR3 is TGTGCCAGCAGTAACCACCTTCGCAGTTACAATGAGCAGTTCTTC.